The clone carrying this T cell receptor beta chain was recorded once. Its specificity is not known. Other DNA variants within this sample encode the same CDR3. This entry comes from a study of T cell responses to AZD1222 COVID-19 vaccine. Findings and limits, study-wide: A rise in Spike-specific TCR breadth and depth followed two AZD1222 doses.

There are 11 residues in the CDR3. The V end was cut by 0 bases, the J end by 5 bases, with 2 bases between. Per germline, CDR1 SGDLS and CDR2 YYNGEE. Sequencing was performed with immunoSEQ multiplex PCR; in TCRdb, only in-frame clones are kept and a portion is missing. The sample contains approximately 160,000 clones, around nine tenths of which appear only once. The sample in question was peripheral blood, obtained on day 0 of AZD1222 vaccination. The chain is built from TRBV9 and TRBJ2-5; D unclear. The TCR originated in an adult in good health. The CDR3 coding sequence is TGTGCCAGCAGCGTAGACGAGACCCAGTACTTC. This sequence encodes CASSVDETQYF.